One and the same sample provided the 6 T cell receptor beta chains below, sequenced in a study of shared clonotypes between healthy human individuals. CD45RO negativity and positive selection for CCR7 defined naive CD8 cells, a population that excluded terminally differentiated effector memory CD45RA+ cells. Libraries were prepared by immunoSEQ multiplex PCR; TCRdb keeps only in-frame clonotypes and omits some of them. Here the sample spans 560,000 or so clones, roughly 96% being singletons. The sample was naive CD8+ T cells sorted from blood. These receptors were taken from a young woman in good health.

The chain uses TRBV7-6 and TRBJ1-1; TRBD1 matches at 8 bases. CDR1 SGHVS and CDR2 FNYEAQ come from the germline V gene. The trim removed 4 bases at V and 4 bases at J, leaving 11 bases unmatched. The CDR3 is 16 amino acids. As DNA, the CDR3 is TGTGCCAGCAGCTCCCGACAGGGGAGTGGTGGCACTGAAGCTTTCTTT. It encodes CASSSRQGSGGTEAFF.

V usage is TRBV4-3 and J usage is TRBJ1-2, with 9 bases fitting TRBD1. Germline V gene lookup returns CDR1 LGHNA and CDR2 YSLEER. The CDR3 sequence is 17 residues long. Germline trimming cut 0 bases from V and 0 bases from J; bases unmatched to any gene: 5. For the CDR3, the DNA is TGCGCCAGCAGCCAAGATTATCGGACAGGGGCTAACTATGGCTACACCTTC. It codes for CASSQDYRTGANYGYTF.

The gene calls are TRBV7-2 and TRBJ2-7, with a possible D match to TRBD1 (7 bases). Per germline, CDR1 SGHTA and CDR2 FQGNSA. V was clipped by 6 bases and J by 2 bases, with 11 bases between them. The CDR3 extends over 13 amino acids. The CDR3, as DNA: TGTGCCAGCAGATTCAGGGGGGCCTACGAGCAGTACTTC. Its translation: CASRFRGAYEQYF.

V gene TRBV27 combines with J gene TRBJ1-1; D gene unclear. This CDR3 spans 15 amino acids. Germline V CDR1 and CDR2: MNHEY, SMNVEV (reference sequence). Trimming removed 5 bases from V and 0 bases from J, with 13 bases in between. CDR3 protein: CASSPAPWVNTEAFF. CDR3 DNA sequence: TGTGCCAGCAGTCCCGCCCCCTGGGTGAACACTGAAGCTTTCTTT.

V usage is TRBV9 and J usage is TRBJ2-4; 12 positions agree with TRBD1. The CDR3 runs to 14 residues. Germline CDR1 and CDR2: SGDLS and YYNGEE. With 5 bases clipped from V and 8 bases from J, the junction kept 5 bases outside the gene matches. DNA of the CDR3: TGTGCCAGCAGTGGGGACAGGGGGCGAGACATTCAGTACTTC. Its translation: CASSGDRGRDIQYF.

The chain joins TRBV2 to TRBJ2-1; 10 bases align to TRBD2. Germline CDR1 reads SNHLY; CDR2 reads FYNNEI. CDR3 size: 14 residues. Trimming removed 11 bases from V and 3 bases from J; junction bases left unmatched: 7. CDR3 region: CAHRGTSDYNEQFF. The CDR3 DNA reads TGTGCCCATCGCGGGACTAGCGACTACAATGAGCAGTTCTTC. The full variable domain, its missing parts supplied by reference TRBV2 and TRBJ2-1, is EPEVTQTPSHQVTQMGQEVILRCVPISNHLYFYWYRQILGQKVEFLVSFYNNEISEKSEIFDDQFSVERPDGSNFTLKIRSTKLEDSAMYFCAHRGTSDYNEQFFGPGTRLTVL.